These 24 T cell receptor beta chains were sequenced from one sample in a study of T cell responses to AZD1222 COVID-19 vaccine. Assay: immunoSEQ multiplex PCR; the TCRdb copy retains only in-frame clones and omits some. The sample holds roughly 150,000 clones; 94% are singletons and the top ten take over 4.5%. The specimen comprised peripheral blood, sampled 28 days after the second AZD1222 dose. These receptors originate from an adult who received the AZD1222 COVID-19 vaccine.

This clone has just one count. The chain is built from TRBV2 and TRBJ2-5, with a weak D call TRBD2 (6 bases). Deletions cut 7 bases from V and 3 bases from J, with 18 bases between. CDR3 length equals 15 residues. The germline V gene encodes CDR1 SNHLY and CDR2 FYNNEI. In DNA form, the CDR3 reads TGTGCCAGCACCTTGACTAGTGGGAGCAAAGAGACCCAGTACTTC. Residues: CASTLTSGSKETQYF.

J is TRBJ2-3 and V is TRBV28; 8 nucleotides agree with TRBD2. The CDR3 has 18 residues. Germline CDR1 is MDHEN and CDR2 is SYDVKM. V shed 4 bases, J shed 4 bases, and the junction held 16 bases outside the gene matches. This CDR3 is CASSSPSRTSPSSDTQYF. CDR3 DNA sequence: TGTGCCAGCAGTTCCCCGTCCCGGACTAGCCCGAGCTCAGATACGCAGTATTTT.

V gene TRBV5-6 combines with J gene TRBJ2-2, with 8 bases aligning to TRBD1. Trimming cost V 1 base and J 2 bases; bases outside gene matches: 4. This CDR3 has 16 residues. The V gene's germline CDR1 is SGHDT and CDR2 YYEEEE. CDR3 in amino acids: CASSLTGQENTGELFF. For the CDR3, the DNA is TGTGCCAGCAGCTTGACGGGACAGGAAAACACCGGGGAGCTGTTTTTT.

This chain joins TRBV7-7 and TRBJ1-5, with D hard to call. CDR3 length equals 13 residues. The V end lost 1 base, the J end lost 2 bases, and 3 bases lay between the germline ends. Germline V CDR1 and CDR2: SSHAT, FNYEAQ (reference sequence). The CDR3 spells CASSLDRNQPQHF. CDR3 coding DNA: TGTGCCAGCAGCTTAGATCGCAATCAGCCCCAGCATTTT.

CDR3 sequence: CASSSGRGLGNEQFF. As DNA, the CDR3 is TGTGCCAGCAGCTCCGGCAGGGGGCTTGGCAATGAGCAGTTCTTC. The chain recombines TRBV9 with TRBJ2-1; 8 nucleotides match TRBD1. With 4 bases clipped from V and 6 bases from J, the junction kept 9 bases outside the gene matches. Germline assignment: CDR1 SGDLS and CDR2 YYNGEE. The CDR3 is made up of 15 amino acids.

V and J are TRBV2 and TRBJ2-1, with TRBD2 matching 10 bases. The CDR3 covers 14 residues. V dropped 10 bases and J dropped 7; count of bases not matched to a gene: 10. The germline CDR1 and CDR2 sequences are SNHLY and FYNNEI. CDR3 nucleotides: TGTGCCACTTCAAGCGGGAGGGCTTTTAATGAGCAGTTCTTC. As protein: CATSSGRAFNEQFF.

V usage is TRBV4-1 and J usage is TRBJ2-1, with TRBD2 matching 7 bases. The junction had 13 bases not matched to a gene; V was cut back by 1 base and J by 7 bases. CDR3 length equals 17 residues. Per germline, CDR1 MGHRA and CDR2 YSYEKL. The CDR3 coding sequence is TGCGCCAGCAGCCAAGTTATGAGCGGGAAGATGGAGAATGAGCAGTTCTTC. This gives the protein CASSQVMSGKMENEQFF.

The gene calls are TRBV28 and TRBJ1-3, with D unresolved. V was cut by 5 bases and J by 4 bases, with 9 bases left in between. The CDR3 has 13 residues. Germline V gene sequence: CDR1 MDHEN, CDR2 SYDVKM. CDR3 in amino acids: CASSGGTGNTIYF. CDR3 sequence (DNA): TGTGCCAGCAGTGGCGGAACGGGAAACACCATATATTTT.

The chain has TRBV10-3 and TRBJ1-1, with 10 bases aligning to TRBD1. Germline V CDR1 and CDR2: ENHRY, SYGVKD. The CDR3 loop spans 13 amino acids. Unmatched junction bases numbered 6, after V lost 6 bases and J lost 8 bases. The chain's CDR3 is CAIRTGGSPEAFF. CDR3 bases: TGTGCCATCAGGACAGGGGGCTCGCCCGAAGCTTTCTTT.

The gene calls are TRBV3-1 (or the pseudogene TRBV3-2) and TRBJ1-1, with D maybe TRBD1 (5 bases). Germline CDR1 LGHDT, CDR2 YNNKEL (reference sequence). With 0 bases removed from V and 5 bases from J, the gap between germline ends came to 13 bases. The CDR3 extends over 15 amino acids. This CDR3 is CASSQEKPGGTEAFF. The CDR3 nucleotides read TGTGCCAGCAGCCAAGAGAAACCCGGGGGGACTGAAGCTTTCTTT.

This sequence joins TRBV29-1 and TRBJ2-3; D ambiguous. This CDR3 has 13 residues. Trimming took 4 bases from V and 1 from J, leaving 9 bases between them. In germline, CDR1 is SQVTM, CDR2 ANQGSEA. CDR3 bases: TGCAGCGTTGGTGGCGCGGGCACAGATACGCAGTATTTT. Its translation: CSVGGAGTDTQYF.

The chain is built from TRBV5-6 and TRBJ2-3; D might be TRBD1 or TRBD2, each matching 5 bases. Between the trimmed V and J ends, which lost 0 bases and 4 bases, there was a span of 9 bases. Germline CDR1 is SGHDT and CDR2 is YYEEEE. The CDR3 runs to 14 residues. The CDR3: CASSLAGTADTQYF. The CDR3 nucleotides are TGTGCCAGCAGCTTGGCCGGGACGGCAGATACGCAGTATTTT.

The chain employs TRBV28 and TRBJ2-2; TRBD2 matches at 7 bases. Looked up from germline, CDR1 is MDHEN and CDR2 is SYDVKM. J gave up 3 bases and V 6 bases, and 7 bases lay outside the gene matches. This CDR3 contains 15 residues. The CDR3 sequence is CASSLGGLHTGELFF. Here the CDR3 DNA reads TGTGCCAGCAGCCTCGGGGGGTTACACACCGGGGAGCTGTTTTTT.

V gene TRBV28 combines with J gene TRBJ1-4; D gene ambiguous. V was shortened by 8 bases and J by 7 bases, with 20 bases between the two germline ends. Germline CDR1 is MDHEN and CDR2 is SYDVKM. CDR3 size: 15 residues. The CDR3 sequence is CASSRAGRRTEKLFF. CDR3 nucleotides: TGTGCCAGCTCAAGGGCGGGCCGAAGGACTGAAAAACTGTTTTTT.

The genes are TRBV4-3 and TRBJ1-2; 8 bases are a match to TRBD1. The CDR3 covers 15 residues. V was pared by 0 bases and J by 2 bases, with 2 bases of the junction left unmatched. Per the germline V gene, CDR1 is LGHNA and CDR2 is YSLEER. CDR3 loop: CASSQEAGGNYGYTF. CDR3 nucleotides: TGCGCCAGCAGCCAAGAGGCAGGGGGCAACTATGGCTACACCTTC.

The chain has TRBV20-1 and TRBJ1-1; D is ambiguous. CDR3 length: 13 amino acids. From germline, CDR1 is DFQATT and CDR2 SNEGSKA (reference sequence). V was pared by 3 bases and J by 1 base, with 9 bases between. The DNA of the CDR3 is TGCAGTGCTAGTCTCTGGAGGAACACTGAAGCTTTCTTT. It encodes CSASLWRNTEAFF.

The rearrangement links TRBV7-2 to TRBJ2-7, with D hard to call. CDR1 is SGHTA and CDR2 is FQGNSA in the germline V gene. The length of the CDR3 is 13 residues. Deletions cut 3 bases from V and 1 base from J, with 7 bases between. CDR3 protein: CASSFGYSYEQYF. CDR3 DNA: TGTGCCAGCAGCTTCGGCTATTCCTACGAGCAGTACTTC.

The J gene is TRBJ1-3, the V gene TRBV12-3 or TRBV12-4, with D unresolved. The V end was cut by 5 bases, the J end by 4 bases, with 9 bases between. This CDR3 comprises 13 residues. CDR3 amino acids: CASSPQVGNTIYF. Here the CDR3 DNA reads TGTGCCAGCAGTCCCCAAGTCGGAAACACCATATATTTT.

This chain uses TRBV4-2 with TRBJ2-7; D may be TRBD2 (5 bases). CDR1 and CDR2 from the germline V gene are LGHNA and YNFKEQ. The ends were cut back, 6 bases at V and 0 bases at J, with 12 bases in the middle. The CDR3 covers 14 residues. As DNA, the CDR3 is TGTGCCAGCAGTTCCGAGACTACCTCCTACGAGCAGTACTTC. It specifies CASSSETTSYEQYF.

In its sample, this clone was seen once. The CDR3 DNA reads TGTGCCTGGAACCTCCTTAACACCGGGGAGCTGTTTTTT. The encoded protein is CAWNLLNTGELFF. The rearrangement links TRBV30 to TRBJ2-2; D call uncertain. The germline gives CDR1 GTSNPN, CDR2 SVGIG (reference sequence). The CDR3 sequence is 13 residues long. The V gene lost 4 bases and the J gene lost 2 bases, with 8 bases spanning the gap.

The rearrangement uses TRBV12-3 or TRBV12-4 and TRBJ1-2; D is ambiguous. This CDR3 is built from 11 residues. V shed 1 base and J shed 6 bases, with 3 bases lying between them. The CDR3 DNA reads TGTGCCAGCAGTTTAGGCAATGGCTACACCTTC. Amino acid sequence: CASSLGNGYTF.

This chain joins TRBV4-3 and TRBJ1-1; D is unresolved. Trimming shortened V by 0 bases and J by 3 bases, and 8 bases separated the two germline ends. Germline CDR1 and CDR2: LGHNA and YSLEER. The CDR3 sequence is 14 residues long. The CDR3: CASSQDGRYTEAFF. Here the CDR3 DNA reads TGCGCCAGCAGCCAAGATGGCCGGTACACTGAAGCTTTCTTT.

The chain is built from TRBV7-9 and TRBJ2-7; D is ambiguous. V lost 1 base and J 1 base, leaving 5 bases between the germline ends. This CDR3 comprises 13 residues. Germline CDR1 SEHNR, CDR2 FQNEAQ (reference sequence). The CDR3 DNA is TGTGCCAGCAGCTTAGAACAATCCTACGAGCAGTACTTC. Protein: CASSLEQSYEQYF.

J is TRBJ2-7 and V is TRBV29-1; the D gene is possibly TRBD2 (5 bases). Germline assignment: CDR1 SQVTM and CDR2 ANQGSEA. The CDR3 has 13 residues. Between the trimmed V and J ends, which lost 4 bases and 5 bases, there was a span of 15 bases. The CDR3 is CSVGPSGPDEQYF. In nucleotides, the CDR3 is TGCAGCGTTGGTCCCAGCGGCCCCGACGAGCAGTACTTC.